The 29 T cell receptor beta chains listed next were all sequenced from one sample in a study of OX40 agonist ivuxolimab in advanced cancers. Repertoires were generated with immunoSEQ multiplex PCR, while TCRdb's copy carries only in-frame clones and drops some. In the table there are roughly 80,000 clones, approximately 91% of which are singletons. Sequencing used CD4+ or CD8+ T cells sorted from blood, obtained in a trial of the OX40 agonist ivuxolimab. These receptors were taken from an adult with an advanced solid tumor such as melanoma, head and neck, liver or kidney cancer.

The chain is built from TRBV5-6 and TRBJ2-1, with no clear D. This CDR3 comprises 13 residues. Germline CDR1 reads SGHDT; CDR2 reads YYEEEE. Trimming stripped 2 bases from V and 9 bases from J, with 12 bases between. Here the CDR3 reads CASSFLAEGEQFF. For the CDR3, the DNA is TGTGCCAGCAGCTTTCTCGCCGAAGGTGAGCAGTTCTTC.

The chain carries TRBV28 and TRBJ2-3; weak D call: TRBD2 (6 bases). Trimming took 8 bases from V and 0 from J, leaving 9 bases between them. Per the germline V gene, CDR1 is MDHEN and CDR2 is SYDVKM. The CDR3 is made up of 13 amino acids. The CDR3 is CASEGGSTDTQYF. CDR3 bases: TGTGCCAGCGAGGGAGGTAGCACAGATACGCAGTATTTT.

The CDR3 DNA is TGTGCCAGTTCGAGACCTATAGGGGACACCGGGGAGCTGTTTTTT. Its translation is CASSRPIGDTGELFF. The chain couples TRBV19 to TRBJ2-2; possible D gene TRBD1, 5 bases. With 8 bases removed from V and 3 bases from J, the gap between germline ends came to 16 bases. Germline-derived CDR1 and CDR2 are LNHDA and SQIVND (reference sequence). This CDR3 comprises 15 residues.

This clone was picked up a small number of times. This chain links TRBV6-1 with TRBJ2-1, with unresolved D. Germline V gene lookup returns CDR1 MNHNS and CDR2 SASEGT. CDR3 length equals 12 residues. V lost 0 bases and J 9 bases, leaving 6 bases between the germline ends. CDR3 bases: TGTGCCAGCAGTGAAGCCCTGGTTGAGCAGTTCTTC. Translation: CASSEALVEQFF.

The V gene is TRBV6-1, the J gene TRBJ2-7; no clear D gene. The germline V gene encodes CDR1 MNHNS and CDR2 SASEGT. This CDR3 is built from 14 residues. Between the trimmed V and J ends, which lost 3 bases and 1 base, there was a span of 10 bases. The CDR3: CASSEAPVSYEQYF. The CDR3 nucleotides are TGTGCCAGCAGTGAGGCCCCGGTATCCTACGAGCAGTACTTC.

The chain couples TRBV7-8 to TRBJ2-3; tentatively, D is TRBD2 (6 bases). The V and J ends lost 3 bases and 6 bases respectively, with 13 bases between them. The CDR3 extends over 14 amino acids. Germline CDR1 is SGHVS and CDR2 is FQNEAQ. CDR3 region: CASSFSPDYDTQYF. CDR3 coding DNA: TGTGCCAGCAGCTTCTCTCCGGACTACGATACGCAGTATTTT.

This clone has more than one count but fewer than ten. The chain links TRBV6-5 to TRBJ2-7; D might be TRBD1 or TRBD2, each matching 5 bases. The ends were cut back, 6 bases at V and 4 bases at J, with 16 bases in the middle. CDR3 size: 14 residues. Germline loops: CDR1 MNHEY, CDR2 SVGAGI. The CDR3 here is CASSTGRKTYEQYF. Written as DNA, the CDR3 is TGTGCCAGCAGCACGGGACGGAAAACTTACGAGCAGTACTTC.

V gene TRBV11-3 combines with J gene TRBJ2-1, with TRBD2 identical over 12 bases. Per the germline V gene, CDR1 is SGHNT and CDR2 is YENEEA. This CDR3 spans 15 amino acids. V shed 3 bases, J shed 3 bases, and the junction held 0 bases outside the gene matches. CDR3 sequence (DNA): TGTGCCAGCAGCTTGGGACTAGCGGGCTACAATGAGCAGTTCTTC. Protein: CASSLGLAGYNEQFF.

V usage is TRBV4-1 and J usage is TRBJ1-3, with TRBD1 matching 9 bases. J lost 4 bases, V lost 4 bases, and 5 bases had no gene match. Looked up from germline, CDR1 is MGHRA and CDR2 is YSYEKL. The CDR3 covers 15 residues. CDR3 region: CASSLRDREGNTIYF. CDR3 sequence (DNA): TGCGCCAGCAGCCTAAGGGACAGGGAAGGAAACACCATATATTTT.

The chain links TRBV27 to TRBJ1-6; D not certain. The CDR3 runs 13 residues. V shed 1 base and J shed 8 bases, with 6 bases lying between them. Germline V gene data show CDR1 as MNHEY and CDR2 as SMNVEV (reference sequence). The CDR3 DNA is TGTGCCAGCAGTTTATTGTCGTATTCACCCCTCCACTTT. As protein: CASSLLSYSPLHF.

The CDR3 sequence is CASSQEGGSYNEQFF. As DNA, the CDR3 is TGCGCCAGCAGCCAAGAGGGTGGCTCCTACAATGAGCAGTTCTTC. The chain carries TRBV4-1 and TRBJ2-1; no clear D gene. The CDR3 is 15 amino acids. Between the trimmed V and J ends, which lost 0 bases and 0 bases, there was a span of 6 bases. CDR1 MGHRA and CDR2 YSYEKL come from the germline V gene.

J is TRBJ2-3 and V is TRBV28, with TRBD2 as a possible D gene (5 bases). Trimming pared 6 bases from V and 12 bases from J, leaving 16 bases between. This CDR3 comprises 12 residues. Germline CDR1 reads MDHEN; CDR2 reads SYDVKM. DNA of the CDR3: TGTGCCAGCAGCAAAGACTACCGCCTTCAGTATTTT. As protein: CASSKDYRLQYF.

The rearrangement links TRBV18 to TRBJ2-7; 9 nucleotides match TRBD2. V lost 5 bases and J lost 4; bases outside the gene matches: 9. This CDR3 is 15 amino acids long. Germline V CDR1 and CDR2: KGHSH, LQKENI. This chain's CDR3 is CASSIQGSGSYEQYF. Written as DNA, the CDR3 is TGTGCCAGCTCAATACAGGGTAGCGGGAGTTACGAGCAGTACTTC.

The table lists this clone with a count of one. V is TRBV7-3 and J is TRBJ2-1; D not certain. Trimming left V 6 bases short and J 0 bases short, with 6 bases between. The CDR3 covers 13 residues. The germline gives CDR1 SGHTA, CDR2 FQGTGA. The chain's CDR3 is CASSTNSYNEQFF. The DNA of the CDR3 is TGTGCCAGCAGTACTAACTCCTACAATGAGCAGTTCTTC.

V gene TRBV6-6 combines with J gene TRBJ2-7; D remains ambiguous. V was cut by 0 bases and J by 0 bases, with 6 bases left in between. Germline assignment: CDR1 MNHNY and CDR2 SVGAGI (reference sequence). The CDR3 runs 14 residues. In DNA form, the CDR3 reads TGTGCCAGCAGTTACTCGCAGAGCTCCTACGAGCAGTACTTC. Translation: CASSYSQSSYEQYF.

J is TRBJ1-2 and V is TRBV5-1, with TRBD1 matching over 10 bases. The CDR3 loop spans 15 amino acids. After removal of 4 bases from V and 2 bases from J, the junction contained 5 bases not matched to a gene. The V gene's germline CDR1 is SGHRS and CDR2 YFSETQ. The CDR3 loop is CASSPLGQGNYGYTF. As DNA, the CDR3 is TGCGCCAGCAGCCCCCTGGGACAGGGGAACTATGGCTACACCTTC.

The rearrangement links TRBV6-1 to TRBJ2-7, with D unresolved. This CDR3 has 12 amino acids. Trimming stripped 8 bases from V and 0 bases from J, with 8 bases between. CDR1 is MNHNS, CDR2 SASEGT, per germline. The CDR3 nucleotides are TGTGCCAGCTCCCGGAGCTCCTACGAGCAGTACTTC. This codes for CASSRSSYEQYF.

The chain recombines TRBV27 with TRBJ1-1; TRBD1 aligns across 10 bases. There are 15 residues in the CDR3. The V gene end was trimmed by 3 bases and the J gene end by 5 bases; junction bases not matched to a gene: 6. CDR1 and CDR2 from the germline V gene are MNHEY and SMNVEV (reference sequence). The DNA of the CDR3 is TGTGCCAGCAGTTTTCTGACAGGGGGCCGGACTGAAGCTTTCTTT. It specifies CASSFLTGGRTEAFF.

This chain joins TRBV6-5 and TRBJ1-5; 7 bases align to TRBD1. This CDR3 comprises 13 residues. The germline V gene encodes CDR1 MNHEY and CDR2 SVGAGI. The V gene end was trimmed by 6 bases and the J gene end by 6 bases; junction bases not matched to a gene: 5. CDR3 residues: CASRREGAQPQHF. The CDR3 DNA reads as TGTGCCAGCAGAAGGGAGGGGGCTCAGCCCCAGCATTTT.

This chain uses TRBV10-3 with TRBJ2-7; TRBD2 aligns across 8 bases. The CDR3 is 15 residues long. From germline, CDR1 is ENHRY and CDR2 SYGVKD. Trimming removed 0 bases from V and 3 bases from J; junction bases left unmatched: 4. The CDR3 bases are TGTGCCATCAGTGAGTCGACGGGAGGGGTCTACGAGCAGTACTTC. Protein product: CAISESTGGVYEQYF.

The sample holds a few counts of this clone. This chain joins TRBV6-1 and TRBJ2-5; D gene unclear. The CDR3 runs to 14 residues. Germline CDR1 reads MNHNS; CDR2 reads SASEGT. The V end was cut by 6 bases, the J end by 5 bases, with 16 bases between. The chain's CDR3 is CASSPSRNGETQYF. The CDR3 coding sequence is TGTGCCAGCAGCCCGAGCCGGAATGGGGAGACCCAGTACTTC.

The V gene is TRBV6-4, the J gene TRBJ1-2; D is uncertain. The V end lost 6 bases, the J end lost 5 bases, and 13 bases lay between the germline ends. The germline CDR1 and CDR2 sequences are MRHNA and SNTAGT. The CDR3 totals 13 residues. CDR3 region: CASSREGGYGYTF. The CDR3 DNA sequence: TGTGCCAGCAGCCGAGAGGGAGGGTATGGCTACACCTTC.

The V call is TRBV6-5, the J call TRBJ1-6; 10 nucleotides agree with TRBD1. The CDR3 length is 15 residues. Germline trimming cut 2 bases from V and 10 bases from J; bases unmatched to any gene: 5. CDR1 and CDR2 from the germline V gene are MNHEY and SVGAGI. CDR3 region: CASSYGDRGDSPLHF. The DNA of the CDR3 is TGTGCCAGCAGTTACGGGGACAGGGGTGACTCACCCCTCCACTTT.

J is TRBJ2-2 and V is TRBV4-3; D is possibly TRBD2 (6 bases). The CDR3 extends over 18 amino acids. Germline V gene lookup returns CDR1 LGHNA and CDR2 YSLEER. V shed 3 bases and J shed 2 bases, with 19 bases lying between them. CDR3 in amino acids: CASSQKYVGGINTGELFF. As DNA, the CDR3 is TGCGCCAGCAGCCAGAAATACGTCGGCGGGATTAACACCGGGGAGCTGTTTTTT.

The gene calls are TRBV6-1 and TRBJ2-5; D not certain. Trimming removed 3 bases at V and 2 bases at J, with 19 bases between. The germline V gene has CDR1 MNHNS and CDR2 SASEGT. The CDR3 consists of 17 residues. The CDR3 DNA follows: TGTGCCAGCAGTGATAAACAGTCCCATGGCGTACAAGAGACCCAGTACTTC. Translating gives CASSDKQSHGVQETQYF.

The V call is TRBV10-3, the J call TRBJ1-3, with TRBD1 matching 7 bases. The trim removed 3 bases at V and 0 bases at J, leaving 2 bases unmatched. From germline, CDR1 is ENHRY and CDR2 SYGVKD. The CDR3 totals 15 residues. CDR3: CAISDTGVSGNTIYF. The DNA for the CDR3 is TGTGCCATCAGTGATACAGGGGTCTCTGGAAACACCATATATTTT.

The rearrangement joins TRBV28 to TRBJ2-3; D is ambiguous. Germline CDR1 reads MDHEN; CDR2 reads SYDVKM. The CDR3 contains 14 residues. The V end lost 2 bases, the J end lost 0 bases, and 6 bases lay between the germline ends. The CDR3 loop reads CASSLGISTDTQYF. The CDR3 bases are TGTGCCAGCAGTTTAGGCATTAGCACAGATACGCAGTATTTT.

The chain uses TRBV13 and TRBJ2-7, with a possible D match to TRBD2 (7 bases). The CDR3 extends over 17 amino acids. CDR1 is PRHDT, CDR2 FYEKMQ, per germline (reference sequence). V dropped 5 bases and J dropped 7 bases, with 27 bases sitting between them. CDR3 amino acids: CASSRGGMAGTFREQYF. The CDR3 DNA reads TGTGCCAGCAGCCGCGGGGGCATGGCGGGAACCTTTAGGGAGCAGTACTTC.

CDR3 sequence (DNA): TGTGCTAGTGGTTTAGGGGGGGTGGAGACCCAGTACTTC. Translated, it gives CASGLGGVETQYF. V usage is TRBV12-5 and J usage is TRBJ2-5, with a tentative D call TRBD2 (7 bases). The CDR3 extends over 13 amino acids. V was trimmed by 3 bases and J by 5 bases, leaving 10 bases between them. In germline, CDR1 is LGHNT, CDR2 FRNRAP.